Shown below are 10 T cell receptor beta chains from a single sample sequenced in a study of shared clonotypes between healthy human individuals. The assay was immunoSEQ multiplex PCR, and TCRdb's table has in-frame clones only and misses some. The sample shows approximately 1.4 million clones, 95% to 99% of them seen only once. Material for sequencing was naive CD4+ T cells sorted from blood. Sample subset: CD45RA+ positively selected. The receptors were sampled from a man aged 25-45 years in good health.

The CDR3 DNA sequence: TGTGCCAGCAGTGACCCATATAGAAGGGGACGGGGCACTGAAGCTTTCTTT. Protein product: CASSDPYRRGRGTEAFF. The J gene is TRBJ1-1, the V gene TRBV6-1, with D possibly TRBD1 on 5 matching bases. The length of the CDR3 is 17 residues. V was clipped by 3 bases and J by 4 bases, with 21 bases between them. Germline assignment: CDR1 MNHNS and CDR2 SASEGT.

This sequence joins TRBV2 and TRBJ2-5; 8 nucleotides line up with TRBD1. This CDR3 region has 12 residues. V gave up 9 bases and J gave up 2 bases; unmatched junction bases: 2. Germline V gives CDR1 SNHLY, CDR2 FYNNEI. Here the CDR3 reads CARTGEQETQYF. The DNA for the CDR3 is TGTGCCAGGACAGGGGAGCAAGAGACCCAGTACTTC. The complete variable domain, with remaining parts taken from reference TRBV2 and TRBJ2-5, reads EPEVTQTPSHQVTQMGQEVILRCVPISNHLYFYWYRQILGQKVEFLVSFYNNEISEKSEIFDDQFSVERPDGSNFTLKIRSTKLEDSAMYFCARTGEQETQYFGPGTRLLVL.

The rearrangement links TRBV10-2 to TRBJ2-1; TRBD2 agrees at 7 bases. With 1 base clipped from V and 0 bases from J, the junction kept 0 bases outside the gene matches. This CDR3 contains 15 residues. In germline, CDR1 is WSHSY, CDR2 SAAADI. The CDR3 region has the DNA TGCGCCAGCAGTGAGTGGGGGGGCTCCTACAATGAGCAGTTCTTC. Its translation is CASSEWGGSYNEQFF.

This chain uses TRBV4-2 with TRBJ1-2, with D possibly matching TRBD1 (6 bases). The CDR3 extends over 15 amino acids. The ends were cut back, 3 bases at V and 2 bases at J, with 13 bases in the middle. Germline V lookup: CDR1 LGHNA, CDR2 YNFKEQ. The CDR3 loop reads CASSQDVGQNYGYTF. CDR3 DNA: TGTGCCAGCAGCCAGGATGTCGGACAGAACTATGGCTACACCTTC.

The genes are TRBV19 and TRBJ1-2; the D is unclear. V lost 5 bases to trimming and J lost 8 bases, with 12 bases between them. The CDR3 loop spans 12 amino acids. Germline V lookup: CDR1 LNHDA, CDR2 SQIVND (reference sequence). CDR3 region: CASSSTFGGYTF. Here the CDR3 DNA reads TGTGCCAGTAGTTCCACTTTCGGCGGCTACACCTTC.

DNA of the CDR3: TGTGCCACCAGCTCTAACACAGGGCCAGTCACTGAAGCTTTCTTT. Its protein is CATSSNTGPVTEAFF. This sequence joins TRBV15 and TRBJ1-1; a weak D match, TRBD1 (6 bases). V was trimmed by 5 bases and J by 4 bases, leaving 17 bases between them. The CDR3 is 15 amino acids. The germline V gene encodes CDR1 LNHNV and CDR2 YYDKDF (reference sequence).

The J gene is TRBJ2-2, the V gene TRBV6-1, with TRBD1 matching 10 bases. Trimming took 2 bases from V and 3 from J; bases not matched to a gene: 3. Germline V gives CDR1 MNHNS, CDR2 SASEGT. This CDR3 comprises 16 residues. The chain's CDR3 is CASSERTGGYTGELFF. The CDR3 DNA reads TGTGCCAGCAGTGAAAGGACAGGGGGTTACACCGGGGAGCTGTTTTTT.

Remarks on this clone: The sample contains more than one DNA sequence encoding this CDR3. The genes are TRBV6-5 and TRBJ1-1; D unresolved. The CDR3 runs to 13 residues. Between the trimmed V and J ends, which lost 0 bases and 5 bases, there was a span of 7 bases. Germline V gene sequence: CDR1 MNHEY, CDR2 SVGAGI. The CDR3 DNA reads TGTGCCAGCAGTTACTCGACGGGAACTGAAGCTTTCTTT. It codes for CASSYSTGTEAFF.

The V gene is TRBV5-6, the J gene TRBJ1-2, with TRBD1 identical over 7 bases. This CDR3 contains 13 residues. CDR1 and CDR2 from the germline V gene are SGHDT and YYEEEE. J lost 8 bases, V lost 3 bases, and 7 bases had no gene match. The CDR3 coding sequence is TGTGCCAGCAGCTCACCGGACAGGAGCGGCTACACCTTC. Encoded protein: CASSSPDRSGYTF.

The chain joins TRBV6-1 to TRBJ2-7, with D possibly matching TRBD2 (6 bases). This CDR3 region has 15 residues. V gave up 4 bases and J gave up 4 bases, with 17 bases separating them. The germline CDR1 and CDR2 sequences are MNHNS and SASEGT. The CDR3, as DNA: TGTGCCAGCAGTGTCCTAAAAACGGGAGAATACGAGCAGTACTTC. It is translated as CASSVLKTGEYEQYF.